This T cell receptor (beta chain) stems from a study of cytomegalovirus exposure and HLA in healthy donors. Per germline, CDR1 SGHDT and CDR2 YYEEEE. There are 11 residues in the CDR3. V lost 1 base, J lost 11 bases, and 9 bases lay in between. Regarding the study as a whole: According to the study, around 150 TCR beta chains were cytomegalovirus-associated. Other equally common chains were less clonally expanded than HLA-associated TCR beta chains, a later analysis showed.

Primers: 60 Vbeta forward and 13 Jbeta reverse. Method: immunoSEQ multiplex PCR; TCRdb's copy keeps in-frame clones and lacks some. Among some 200,000 clones listed, roughly 70% were seen once. For this clone: Its antigen is as yet unknown.

The sequence was obtained from a woman aged 25 to 45 in good health and CMV-seronegative. The V gene is TRBV5-6, the J gene TRBJ1-1; D is possibly TRBD1 (5 bases). Specimen: PBMCs. In DNA, the CDR3 is TGTGCCAGCAGCTTGCAGGGCAGGGCTTTCTTT. Its translation is CASSLQGRAFF.